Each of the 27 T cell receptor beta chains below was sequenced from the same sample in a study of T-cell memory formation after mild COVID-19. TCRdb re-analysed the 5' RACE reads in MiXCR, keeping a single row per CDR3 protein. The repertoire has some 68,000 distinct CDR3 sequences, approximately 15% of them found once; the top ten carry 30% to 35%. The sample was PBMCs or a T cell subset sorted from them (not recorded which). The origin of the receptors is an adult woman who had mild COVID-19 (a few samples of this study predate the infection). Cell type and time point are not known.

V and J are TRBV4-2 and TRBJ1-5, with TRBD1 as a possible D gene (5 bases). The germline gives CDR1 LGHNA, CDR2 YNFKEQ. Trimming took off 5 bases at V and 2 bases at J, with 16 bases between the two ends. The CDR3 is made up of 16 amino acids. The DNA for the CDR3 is TGTGCCAGCAGCGCCATACCGGGGGAGGGCAATCAGCCCCAGCATTTT. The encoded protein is CASSAIPGEGNQPQHF.

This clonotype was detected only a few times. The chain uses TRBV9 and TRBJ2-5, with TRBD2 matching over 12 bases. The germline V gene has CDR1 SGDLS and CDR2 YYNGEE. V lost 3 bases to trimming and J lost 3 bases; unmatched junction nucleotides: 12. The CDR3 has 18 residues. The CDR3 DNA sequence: TGTGCCAGCAGCGAGACTAGCGGGGGCCTCTGGGATGAAGAGACCCAGTACTTC. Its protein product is CASSETSGGLWDEETQYF.

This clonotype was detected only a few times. The DNA of the CDR3 is TGCAGCGGGGTAGAGTTGGACGAGCAGTACTTC. Translating it yields CSGVELDEQYF. The chain joins TRBV29-1 to TRBJ2-7; D call uncertain. V was pared by 7 bases and J by 5 bases, with 12 bases between. The V gene's germline CDR1 is SQVTM and CDR2 ANQGSEA. The CDR3 extends over 11 amino acids.

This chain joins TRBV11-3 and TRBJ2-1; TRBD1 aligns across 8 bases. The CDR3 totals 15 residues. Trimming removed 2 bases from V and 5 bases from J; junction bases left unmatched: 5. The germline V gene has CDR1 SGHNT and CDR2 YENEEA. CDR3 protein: CASSLWQGADNEQFF. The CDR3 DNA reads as TGTGCCAGCAGCTTATGGCAGGGGGCTGACAATGAGCAGTTCTTC.

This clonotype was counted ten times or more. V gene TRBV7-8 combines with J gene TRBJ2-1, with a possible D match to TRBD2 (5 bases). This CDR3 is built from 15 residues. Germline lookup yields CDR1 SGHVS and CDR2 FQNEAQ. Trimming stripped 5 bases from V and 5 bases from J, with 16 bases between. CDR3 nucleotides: TGTGCCAGCAGCCCCCCCGTATCGACTAACAATGAGCAGTTCTTC. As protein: CASSPPVSTNNEQFF. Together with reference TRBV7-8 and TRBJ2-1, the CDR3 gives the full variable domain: GAGVSQSPRYKVAKRGQDVALRCDPISGHVSLFWYQQALGQGPEFLTYFQNEAQLDKSGLPSDRFFAERPEGSVSTLKIQRTQQEDSAVYLCASSPPVSTNNEQFFGPGTRLTVL.

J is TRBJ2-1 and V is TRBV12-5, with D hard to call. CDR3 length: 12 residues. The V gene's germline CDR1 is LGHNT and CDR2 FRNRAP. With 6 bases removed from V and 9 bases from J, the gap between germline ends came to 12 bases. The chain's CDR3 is CASGSATTEQFF. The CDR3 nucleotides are TGTGCTAGTGGCTCGGCCACTACTGAGCAGTTCTTC.

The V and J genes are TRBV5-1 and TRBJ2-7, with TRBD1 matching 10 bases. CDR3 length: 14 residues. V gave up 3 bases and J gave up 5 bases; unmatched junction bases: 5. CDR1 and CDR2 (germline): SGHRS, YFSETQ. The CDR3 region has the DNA TGCGCCAGCAGCTACGGGACAGGGGCGCACGAGCAGTACTTC. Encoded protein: CASSYGTGAHEQYF. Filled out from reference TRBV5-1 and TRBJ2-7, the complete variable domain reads KAGVTQTPRYLIKTRGQQVTLSCSPISGHRSVSWYQQTPGQGLQFLFEYFSETQRNKGNFPGRFSGRQFSNSRSEMNVSTLELGDSALYLCASSYGTGAHEQYFGPGTRLTVT.

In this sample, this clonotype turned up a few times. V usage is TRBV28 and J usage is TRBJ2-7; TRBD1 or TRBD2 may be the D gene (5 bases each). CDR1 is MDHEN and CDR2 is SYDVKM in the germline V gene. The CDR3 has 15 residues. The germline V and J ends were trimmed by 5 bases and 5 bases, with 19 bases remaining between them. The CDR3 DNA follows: TGTGCCAGCAGTACCTCCCCAGAGGGCAGGGACGAGCAGTACTTC. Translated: CASSTSPEGRDEQYF.

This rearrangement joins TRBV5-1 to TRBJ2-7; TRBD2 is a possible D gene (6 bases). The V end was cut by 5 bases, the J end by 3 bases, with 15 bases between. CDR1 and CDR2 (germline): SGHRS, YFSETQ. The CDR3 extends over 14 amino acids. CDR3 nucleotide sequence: TGCGCCAGCAGGGCGGGACCAAGTGACTACGAGCAGTACTTC. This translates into CASRAGPSDYEQYF.

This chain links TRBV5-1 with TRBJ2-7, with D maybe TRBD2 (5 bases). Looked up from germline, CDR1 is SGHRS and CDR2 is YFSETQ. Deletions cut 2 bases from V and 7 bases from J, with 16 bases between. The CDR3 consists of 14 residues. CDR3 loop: CASSFFRDPWEQYF. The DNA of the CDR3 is TGCGCCAGCAGCTTTTTCCGGGATCCTTGGGAGCAGTACTTC.

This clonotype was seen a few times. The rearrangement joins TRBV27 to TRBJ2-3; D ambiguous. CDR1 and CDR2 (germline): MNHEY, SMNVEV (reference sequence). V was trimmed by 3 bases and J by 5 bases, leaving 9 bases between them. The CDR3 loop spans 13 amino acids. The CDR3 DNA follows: TGTGCCAGCAGTTTCGTCACGGGAGATACGCAGTATTTT. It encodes CASSFVTGDTQYF.

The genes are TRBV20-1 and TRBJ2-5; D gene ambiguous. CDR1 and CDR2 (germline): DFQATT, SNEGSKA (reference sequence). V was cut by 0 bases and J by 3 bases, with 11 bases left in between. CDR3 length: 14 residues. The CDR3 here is CSARDFFSEETQYF. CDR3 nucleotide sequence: TGCAGTGCTAGAGATTTCTTTTCGGAAGAGACCCAGTACTTC.

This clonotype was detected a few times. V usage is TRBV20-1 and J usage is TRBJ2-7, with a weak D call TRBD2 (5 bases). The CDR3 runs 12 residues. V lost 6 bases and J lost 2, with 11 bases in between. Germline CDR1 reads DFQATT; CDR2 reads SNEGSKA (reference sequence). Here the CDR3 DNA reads TGCAGTGCCTCCGGGAACCCCTACGAGCAGTACTTC. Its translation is CSASGNPYEQYF.

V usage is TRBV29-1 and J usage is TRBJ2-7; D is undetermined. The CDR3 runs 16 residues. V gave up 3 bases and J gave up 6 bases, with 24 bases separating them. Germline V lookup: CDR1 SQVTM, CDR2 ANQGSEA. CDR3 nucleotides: TGCAGCGTTGATGGTAGTCCACGTGGCGACACATCCGAGCAGTACTTC. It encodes CSVDGSPRGDTSEQYF.

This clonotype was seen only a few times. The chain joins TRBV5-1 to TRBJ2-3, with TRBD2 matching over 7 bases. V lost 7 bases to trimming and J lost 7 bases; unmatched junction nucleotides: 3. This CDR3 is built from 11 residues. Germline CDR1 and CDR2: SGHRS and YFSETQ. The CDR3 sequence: CASGGGHTQYF. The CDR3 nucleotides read TGCGCCAGCGGGGGAGGGCATACGCAGTATTTT.

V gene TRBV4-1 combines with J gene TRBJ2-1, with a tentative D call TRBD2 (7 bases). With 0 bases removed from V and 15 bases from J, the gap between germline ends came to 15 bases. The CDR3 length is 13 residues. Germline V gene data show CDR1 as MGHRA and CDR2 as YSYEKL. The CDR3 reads CASSQDLGGGPFF. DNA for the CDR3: TGCGCCAGCAGCCAAGACCTAGGGGGGGGCCCGTTCTTC.

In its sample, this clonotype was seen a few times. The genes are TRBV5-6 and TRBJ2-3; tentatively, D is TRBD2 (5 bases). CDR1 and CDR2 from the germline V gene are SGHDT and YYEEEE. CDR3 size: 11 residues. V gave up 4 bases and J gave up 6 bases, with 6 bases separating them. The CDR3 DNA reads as TGTGCCAGCAGCCGGAGGGATACGCAGTATTTT. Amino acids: CASSRRDTQYF.

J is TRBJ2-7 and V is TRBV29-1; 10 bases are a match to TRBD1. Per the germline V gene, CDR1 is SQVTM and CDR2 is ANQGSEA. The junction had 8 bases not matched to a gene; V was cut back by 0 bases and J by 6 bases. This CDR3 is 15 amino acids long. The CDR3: CSVEDEGTGAVEQYF. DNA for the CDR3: TGCAGCGTTGAAGATGAGGGGACAGGGGCGGTCGAGCAGTACTTC.

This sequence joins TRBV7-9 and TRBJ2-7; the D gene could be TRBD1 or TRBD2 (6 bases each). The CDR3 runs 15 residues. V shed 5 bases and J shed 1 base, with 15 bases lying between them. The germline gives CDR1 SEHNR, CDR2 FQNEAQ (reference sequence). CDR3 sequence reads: CASSPAGTQSYEQYF. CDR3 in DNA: TGTGCCAGCAGCCCGGCGGGGACACAATCCTACGAGCAGTACTTC.

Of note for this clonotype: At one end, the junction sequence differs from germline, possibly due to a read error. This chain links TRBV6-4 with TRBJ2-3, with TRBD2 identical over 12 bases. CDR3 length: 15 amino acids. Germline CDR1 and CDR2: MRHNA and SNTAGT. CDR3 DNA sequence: TGTGCCAGCAGTGGACTAGCGGGAGACACAGATATGCAGTATTTT. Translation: CASSGLAGDTDMQYF.

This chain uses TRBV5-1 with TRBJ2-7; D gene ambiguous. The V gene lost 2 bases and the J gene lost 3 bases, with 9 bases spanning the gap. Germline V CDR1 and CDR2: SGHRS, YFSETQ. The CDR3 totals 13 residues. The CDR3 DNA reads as TGCGCCAGCAGCTTTGGCACCTTCTACGAGCAGTACTTC. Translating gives CASSFGTFYEQYF.

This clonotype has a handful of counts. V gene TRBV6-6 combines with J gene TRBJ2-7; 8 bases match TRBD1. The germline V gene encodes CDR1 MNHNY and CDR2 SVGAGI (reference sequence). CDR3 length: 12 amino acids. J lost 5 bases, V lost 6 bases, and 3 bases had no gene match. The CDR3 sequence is CASSPDRDEQYF. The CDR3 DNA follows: TGTGCCAGCAGCCCGGACAGGGACGAGCAGTACTTC.

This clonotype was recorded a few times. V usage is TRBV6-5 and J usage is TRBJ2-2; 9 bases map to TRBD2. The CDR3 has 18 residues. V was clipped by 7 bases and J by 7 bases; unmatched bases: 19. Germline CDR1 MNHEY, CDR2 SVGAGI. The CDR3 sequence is CASTKGPGLALVFGELFF. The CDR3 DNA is TGTGCCAGCACCAAGGGGCCGGGACTAGCATTAGTGTTCGGGGAGCTGTTTTTT.

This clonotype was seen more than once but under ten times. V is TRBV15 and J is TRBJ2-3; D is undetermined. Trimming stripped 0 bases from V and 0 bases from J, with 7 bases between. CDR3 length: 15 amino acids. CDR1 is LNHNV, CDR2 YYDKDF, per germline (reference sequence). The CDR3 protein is CATSRDPASTDTQYF. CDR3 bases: TGTGCCACCAGCAGAGATCCCGCTAGCACAGATACGCAGTATTTT.

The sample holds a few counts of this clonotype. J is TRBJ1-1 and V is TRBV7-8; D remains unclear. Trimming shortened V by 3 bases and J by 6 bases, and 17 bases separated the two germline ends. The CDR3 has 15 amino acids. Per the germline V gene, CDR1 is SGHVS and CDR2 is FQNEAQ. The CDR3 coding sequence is TGTGCCAGCAGCTTGAGCAGACTTGGGTTGCCTGAAGCTTTCTTT. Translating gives CASSLSRLGLPEAFF.

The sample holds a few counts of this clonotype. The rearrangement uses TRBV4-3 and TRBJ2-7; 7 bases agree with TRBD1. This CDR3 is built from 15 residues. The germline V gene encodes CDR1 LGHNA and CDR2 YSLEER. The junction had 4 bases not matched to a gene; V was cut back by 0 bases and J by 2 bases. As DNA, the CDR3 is TGCGCCAGCAGCCAAGAGGCAGGGGGTACCTACGAGCAGTACTTC. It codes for CASSQEAGGTYEQYF.

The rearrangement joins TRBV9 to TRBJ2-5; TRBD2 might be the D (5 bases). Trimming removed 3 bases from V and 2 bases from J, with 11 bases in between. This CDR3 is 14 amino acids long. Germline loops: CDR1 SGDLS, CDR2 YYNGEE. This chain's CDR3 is CASSASGLQETQYF. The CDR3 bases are TGTGCCAGCAGCGCCTCAGGACTGCAAGAGACCCAGTACTTC.